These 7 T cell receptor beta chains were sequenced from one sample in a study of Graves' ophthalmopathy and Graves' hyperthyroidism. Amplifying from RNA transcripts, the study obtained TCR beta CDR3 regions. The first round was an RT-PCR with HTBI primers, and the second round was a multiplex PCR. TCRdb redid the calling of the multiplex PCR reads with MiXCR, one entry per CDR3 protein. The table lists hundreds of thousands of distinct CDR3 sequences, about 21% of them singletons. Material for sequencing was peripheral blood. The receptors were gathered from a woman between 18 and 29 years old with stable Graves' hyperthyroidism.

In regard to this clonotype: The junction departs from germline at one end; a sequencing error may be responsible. In DNA form, the CDR3 reads TGTGCCAGCAGCGAAGGACTGCCTGAAGAGCTTTACGAGCAGTACTTC. This translates into CASSEGLPEELYEQYF. The chain has TRBV6-1 and TRBJ2-7; TRBD2 might be the D (5 bases). Germline values: CDR1 MNHNS, CDR2 SASEGT. This CDR3 has 16 residues.

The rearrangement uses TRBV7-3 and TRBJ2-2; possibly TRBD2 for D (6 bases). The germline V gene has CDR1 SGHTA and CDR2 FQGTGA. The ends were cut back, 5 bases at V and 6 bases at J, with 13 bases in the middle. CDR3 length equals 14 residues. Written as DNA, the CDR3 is TGTGCCAGCAGCCCGGGAGCGCGGCCCGGGGAGCTGTTTTTT. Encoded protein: CASSPGARPGELFF. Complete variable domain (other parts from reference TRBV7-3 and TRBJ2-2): GAGVSQTPSNKVTEKGKYVELRCDPISGHTALYWYRQSLGQGPEFLIYFQGTGAADDSGLPNDRFFAVRPEGSVSTLKIQRTERGDSAVYLCASSPGARPGELFFGEGSRLTVL.

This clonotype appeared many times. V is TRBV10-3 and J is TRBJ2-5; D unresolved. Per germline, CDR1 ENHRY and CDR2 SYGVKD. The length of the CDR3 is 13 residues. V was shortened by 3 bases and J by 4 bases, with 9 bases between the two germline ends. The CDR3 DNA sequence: TGTGCCATCAGTGACACCAATGGAGAGACCCAGTACTTC. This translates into CAISDTNGETQYF.

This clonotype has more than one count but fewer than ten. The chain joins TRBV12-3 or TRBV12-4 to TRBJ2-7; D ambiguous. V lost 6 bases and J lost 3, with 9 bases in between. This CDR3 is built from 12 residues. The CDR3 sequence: CASSTLVYEQYF. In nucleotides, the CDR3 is TGTGCCAGCAGCACCTTAGTCTACGAGCAGTACTTC.

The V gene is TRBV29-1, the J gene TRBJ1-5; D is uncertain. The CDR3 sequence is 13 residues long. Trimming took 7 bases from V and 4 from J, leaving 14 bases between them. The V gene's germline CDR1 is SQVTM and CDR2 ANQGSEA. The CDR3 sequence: CSGEMGRNQPQHF. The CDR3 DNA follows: TGCAGCGGCGAGATGGGCCGGAATCAGCCCCAGCATTTT. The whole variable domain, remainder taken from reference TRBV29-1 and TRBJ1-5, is SAVISQKPSRDICQRGTSLTIQCQVDSQVTMMFWYRQQPGQSLTLIATANQGSEATYESGFVIDKFPISRPNLTFSTLTVSNMSPEDSSIYLCSGEMGRNQPQHFGDGTRLSIL.

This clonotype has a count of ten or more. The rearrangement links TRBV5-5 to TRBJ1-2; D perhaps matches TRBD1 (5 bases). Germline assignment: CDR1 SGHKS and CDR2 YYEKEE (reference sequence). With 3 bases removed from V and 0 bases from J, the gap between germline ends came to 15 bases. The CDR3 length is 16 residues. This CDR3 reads CASSSSSGRANYGYTF. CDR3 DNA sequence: TGTGCCAGCAGCTCATCGTCAGGGCGAGCTAACTATGGCTACACCTTC.

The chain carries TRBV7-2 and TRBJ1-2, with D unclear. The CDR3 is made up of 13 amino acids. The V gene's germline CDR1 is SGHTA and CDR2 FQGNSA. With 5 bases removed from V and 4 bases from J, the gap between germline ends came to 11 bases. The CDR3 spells CASSEARIYGYTF. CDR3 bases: TGTGCCAGCAGCGAAGCCCGGATCTATGGCTACACCTTC.